The subject of this entry is one T cell receptor beta chain. This entry is derived from a study of blood T cell repertoires in COVID-19. The V end was cut by 1 base, the J end by 0 bases, with 6 bases between. The CDR3 loop spans 14 amino acids. The germline V gene has CDR1 MGHRA and CDR2 YSYEKL. Sequencing used immunoSEQ multiplex PCR; TCRdb keeps in-frame clones, though not all of them. The top ten clones hold about 0.95% of a sample with hundreds of thousands of clones, over 80% of them seen once. The genes are TRBV4-1 and TRBJ2-5; weak D call: TRBD1 (5 bases). The sequenced sample was PBMCs or T cells enriched from blood (not recorded which). This sequence originates from a man aged 45-60 years who had been exposed to COVID-19. CDR3 sequence (DNA): TGCGCCAGCAGCCAAGGACAGCACCAAGAGACCCAGTACTTC. The encoded protein is CASSQGQHQETQYF.